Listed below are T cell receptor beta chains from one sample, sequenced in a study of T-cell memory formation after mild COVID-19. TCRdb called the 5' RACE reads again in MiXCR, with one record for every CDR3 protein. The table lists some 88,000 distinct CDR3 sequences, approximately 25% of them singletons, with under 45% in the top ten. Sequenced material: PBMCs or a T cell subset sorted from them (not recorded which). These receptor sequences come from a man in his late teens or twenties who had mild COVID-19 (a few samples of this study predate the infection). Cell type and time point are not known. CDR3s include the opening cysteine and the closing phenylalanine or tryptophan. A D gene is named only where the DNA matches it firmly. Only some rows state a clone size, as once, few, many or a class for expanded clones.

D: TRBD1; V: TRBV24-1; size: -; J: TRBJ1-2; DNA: TGTGCCACCAGTGATTTCCTCCGGGACAGGCACTATGGCTACACCTTC; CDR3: CATSDFLRDRHYGYTF
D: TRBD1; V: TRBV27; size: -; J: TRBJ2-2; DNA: TGTGCCAGCAGTGCCACAGGGGCCGGGGAGCTGTTTTTT; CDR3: CASSATGAGELFF
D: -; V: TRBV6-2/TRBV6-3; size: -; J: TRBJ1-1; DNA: TGTGCCAGCAGTATCCTGAACACTGAAGCTTTCTTT; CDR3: CASSILNTEAFF
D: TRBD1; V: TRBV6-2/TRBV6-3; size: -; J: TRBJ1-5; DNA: TGTGCCAGCAGGATACGATGGGACAGAGGACCCCTCAGCAATCAGCCCCAGCATTTT; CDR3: CASRIRWDRGPLSNQPQHF
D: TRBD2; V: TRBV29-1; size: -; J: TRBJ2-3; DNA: TGCAGCGTTGTTGGACTAGCGGAAGATACGCAGTATTTT; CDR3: CSVVGLAEDTQYF
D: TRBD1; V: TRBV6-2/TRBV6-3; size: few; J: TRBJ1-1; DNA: TGTGCCAGCAGTCCGAACAGGGGGACTGAAGCTTTCTTT; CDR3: CASSPNRGTEAFF
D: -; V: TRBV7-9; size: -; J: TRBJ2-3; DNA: TGTGCCAGCTGGGGAGAGGACACAGATACGCAGTATTTT; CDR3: CASWGEDTDTQYF
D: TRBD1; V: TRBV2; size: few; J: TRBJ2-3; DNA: TGTGCCAGCAGTGAATGGATCAGGGGGCTGACAGATACGCAGTATTTT; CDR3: CASSEWIRGLTDTQYF
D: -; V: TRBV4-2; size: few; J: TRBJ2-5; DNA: TGTGCCAGCAGCCAAGAGGCGGGGGCCATTCAAGAGACCCAGTACTTC; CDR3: CASSQEAGAIQETQYF
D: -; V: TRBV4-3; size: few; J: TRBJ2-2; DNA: TGCGCCAGCAGCCAAGATTGGGCCCAGCACACCGGGGAGCTGTTTTTT; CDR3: CASSQDWAQHTGELFF
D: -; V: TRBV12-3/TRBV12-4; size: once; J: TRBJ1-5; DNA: TGTGCCAGCAGTTTAATTCTGGACAGCAATCAGCCCCAGCATTTT; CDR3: CASSLILDSNQPQHF
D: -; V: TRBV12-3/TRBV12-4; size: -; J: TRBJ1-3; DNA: TGTGCCAGCAGTAACACCGAGGGAGGTGGCACCATATATTTT; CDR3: CASSNTEGGGTIYF
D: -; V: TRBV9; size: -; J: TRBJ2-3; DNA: TGTGCCAGCAGCGCCGCCAATACGCAGTATTTT; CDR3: CASSAANTQYF
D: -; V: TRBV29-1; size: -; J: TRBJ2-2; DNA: TGCAGCGCTCAGGGTTTGGCCGGGGAGCTGTTTTTT; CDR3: CSAQGLAGELFF
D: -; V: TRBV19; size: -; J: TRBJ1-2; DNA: TGTGCCAGTAGTGGGGGAGGCTACACCTTC; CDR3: CASSGGGYTF
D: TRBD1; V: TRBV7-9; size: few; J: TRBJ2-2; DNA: TGTGCCAGCAGCGTAGGGACAGTTCCCGGGGAGCTGTTTTTT; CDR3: CASSVGTVPGELFF
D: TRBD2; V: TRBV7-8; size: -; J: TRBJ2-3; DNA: TGTGCCAGCAGCTTGCGCAGCGGGGGCACAGATACGCAGTATTTT; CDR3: CASSLRSGGTDTQYF
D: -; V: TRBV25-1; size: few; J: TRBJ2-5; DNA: TGTGCCAGCAGTGAAGCCGACAGAAACCAAGAGACCCAGTACTTC; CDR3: CASSEADRNQETQYF
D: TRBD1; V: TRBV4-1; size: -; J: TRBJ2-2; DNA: TGCGCCAGCAGCCAAGATGGGCGCAGGGGGCGTACCGGGGAGCTGTTTTTT; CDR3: CASSQDGRRGRTGELFF
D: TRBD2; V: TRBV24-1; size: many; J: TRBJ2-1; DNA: TGTGCCACCAGTGATCCCCAGCGGGATTCCTACAATGAGCAGTTCTTC; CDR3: CATSDPQRDSYNEQFF
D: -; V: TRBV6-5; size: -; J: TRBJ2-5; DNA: TGTGCCAGCAGTTACTTTCGGCGGGGAAGCGAGACCCAGTACTTC; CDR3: CASSYFRRGSETQYF
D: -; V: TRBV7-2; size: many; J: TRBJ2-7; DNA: TGTGCCAGCAGCTTAGTAAGGAGCTCCTACGAGCAGTACTTC; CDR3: CASSLVRSSYEQYF
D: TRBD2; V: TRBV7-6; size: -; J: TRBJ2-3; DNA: TGTGCCAGCAGCTTGTTACGGGGGGGCAGCACAGATACGCAGTATTTT; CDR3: CASSLLRGGSTDTQYF
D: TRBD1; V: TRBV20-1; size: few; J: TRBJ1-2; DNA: TGCAGTGGTCTTGTGCAGGGGGACCTCGATGGCTACACCTTC; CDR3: CSGLVQGDLDGYTF
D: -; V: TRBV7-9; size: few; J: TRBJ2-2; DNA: TGTGCCAGCAGCTTGGCAACAAGCCCCGGGGAGCTGTTTTTT; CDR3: CASSLATSPGELFF
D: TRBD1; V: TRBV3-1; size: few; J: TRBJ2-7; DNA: TGTGCCAGCAGCCCGGGAGGGACAGGGGGCAGCGAGCAGTACTTC; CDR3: CASSPGGTGGSEQYF
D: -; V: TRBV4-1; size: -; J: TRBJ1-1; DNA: TGCGCCAGCAGCCAACGAAGGGACATAATGAACACTGAAGCTTTCTTT; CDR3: CASSQRRDIMNTEAFF
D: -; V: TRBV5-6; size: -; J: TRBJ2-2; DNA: TGTGCCAGCAGCTTGTTTCCAAGTAACACCGGGGAGCTGTTTTTT; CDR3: CASSLFPSNTGELFF
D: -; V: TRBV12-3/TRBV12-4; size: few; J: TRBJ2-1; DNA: TGTGCCAGCAGCCCGACAGTGGACAATGAGCAGTTCTTC; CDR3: CASSPTVDNEQFF
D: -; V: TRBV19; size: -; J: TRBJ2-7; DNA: TGTGCCAGTCCCCGAGGGGCCAGGATGTCCGAGCAGTACTTC; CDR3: CASPRGARMSEQYF
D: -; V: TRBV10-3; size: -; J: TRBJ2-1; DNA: TGTGCCATCAGTGAGTCGATCCAGAGGAAGGATGAGCAGTTCTTC; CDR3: CAISESIQRKDEQFF
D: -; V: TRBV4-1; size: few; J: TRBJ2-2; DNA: TGCGCCAGCAGCCAAGAGGGCAGGAACACCGGGGAGCTGTTTTTT; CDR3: CASSQEGRNTGELFF
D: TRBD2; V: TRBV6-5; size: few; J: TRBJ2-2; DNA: TGTGCCAGCAGTCGGGAGGGGACTAGCTCTCTGCCTGGGGACACCGGGGAGCTGTTTTTT; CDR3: CASSREGTSSLPGDTGELFF
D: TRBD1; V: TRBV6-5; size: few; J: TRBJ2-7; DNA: TGTGCCAGCAGTTACTCCCCTAGACAGGGACGGAACGAGCAGTACTTC; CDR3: CASSYSPRQGRNEQYF
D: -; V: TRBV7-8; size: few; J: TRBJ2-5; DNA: TGTGCCAGCAGCTTTCTAATTGGGGGGCAAGAGACCCAGTACTTC; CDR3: CASSFLIGGQETQYF
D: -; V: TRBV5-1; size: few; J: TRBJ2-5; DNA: TGCGCCAGCAGCTCCTTTGGAGGGGACCAAGAGACCCAGTACTTC; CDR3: CASSSFGGDQETQYF
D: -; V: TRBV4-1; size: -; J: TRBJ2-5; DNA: TGCGCCAGCAGCCCCTTGGGTCTCGGGACCCAGTACTTC; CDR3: CASSPLGLGTQYF
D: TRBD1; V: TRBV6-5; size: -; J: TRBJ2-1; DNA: TGTGCCAGCAATACCGGACAGGGCGGGAATGAGCAGTTCTTC; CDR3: CASNTGQGGNEQFF
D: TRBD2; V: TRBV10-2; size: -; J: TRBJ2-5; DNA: TGCGCCAGCAGTGAGAATCTCCAGCGGGGGAGGGAGACCCAGTACTTC; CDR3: CASSENLQRGRETQYF
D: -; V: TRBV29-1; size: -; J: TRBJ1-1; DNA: TGCAGCGTTCAACGGAACACTGAAGCTTTCTTT; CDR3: CSVQRNTEAFF
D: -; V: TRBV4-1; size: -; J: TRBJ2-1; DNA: TGCGCCAGCAGCCAGAGGGATAGTGGGGGCAATGAGCAGTTCTTC; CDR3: CASSQRDSGGNEQFF
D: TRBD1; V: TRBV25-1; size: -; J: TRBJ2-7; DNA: TGTGCCAGCACCGGGACAGGGTACGAGCAGTACTTC; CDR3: CASTGTGYEQYF
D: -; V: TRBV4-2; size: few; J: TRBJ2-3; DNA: TGTGCCAGCAGCTTATCTCTGGGGGGGGCAAACACAGATACGCAGTATTTT; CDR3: CASSLSLGGANTDTQYF
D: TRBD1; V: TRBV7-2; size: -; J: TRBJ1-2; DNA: TGTGCCAGCAGCATGGGGACAGCCTATGGCTACACCTTC; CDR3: CASSMGTAYGYTF
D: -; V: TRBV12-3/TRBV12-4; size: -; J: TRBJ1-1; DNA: TGTGCCAGCCGTTGGGGTTCTTTGAACACTGAAGCTTTCTTT; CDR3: CASRWGSLNTEAFF
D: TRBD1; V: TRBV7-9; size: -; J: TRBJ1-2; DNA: TGTGCCAGCAGCTCTCTGCGGGGACAGGGATCGCGCTACACCTTC; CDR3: CASSSLRGQGSRYTF
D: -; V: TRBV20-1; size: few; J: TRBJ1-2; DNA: TGCAGTGCCCCCAGTGAGGCATACTATGGCTACACCTTC; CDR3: CSAPSEAYYGYTF
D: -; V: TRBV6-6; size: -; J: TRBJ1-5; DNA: TGTGCCAGCAGTTACTTGTCGGCAGGGGTGAGTCAGCCCCAGCATTTT; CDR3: CASSYLSAGVSQPQHF
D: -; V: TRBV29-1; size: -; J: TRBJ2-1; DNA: TGCAGCCCGAAGGGGCAGGGATACAATGAGCAGTTCTTC; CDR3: CSPKGQGYNEQFF
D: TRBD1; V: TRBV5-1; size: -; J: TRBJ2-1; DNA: TGCGCCTGCAGGGGACAGGGTGCGGATGAGCAGTTCTTC; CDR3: CACRGQGADEQFF
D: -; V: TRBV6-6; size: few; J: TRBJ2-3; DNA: TGTGCCAGCAGCCAAAGCCTGGGACCGCCATTATCGACGCAGTATTTT; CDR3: CASSQSLGPPLSTQYF
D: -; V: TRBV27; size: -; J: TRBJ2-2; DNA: TGTGCCAGCAGTTTCGGGGGGCAGACCGGGGAGCTGTTTTTT; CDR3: CASSFGGQTGELFF
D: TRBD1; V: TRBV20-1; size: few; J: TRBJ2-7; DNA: TGCAGTGCTAGAGATCCCCGGGACAGCCAACCCTACGAGCAGTACTTC; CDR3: CSARDPRDSQPYEQYF
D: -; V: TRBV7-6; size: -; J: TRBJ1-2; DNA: TGTGCCAGCAGCTCCCAGGGACAAGAAAATGGCTACACCTTC; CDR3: CASSSQGQENGYTF
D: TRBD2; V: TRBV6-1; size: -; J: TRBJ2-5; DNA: TGTGCCAGCAGTGAGTTGGTAGCGGGGGGAGAGACCCAGTACTTC; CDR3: CASSELVAGGETQYF
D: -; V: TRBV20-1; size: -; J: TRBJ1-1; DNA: TGCAGTGCTACGCCGTATCCGGGGGCGGACATGAACACTGAAGCTTTCTTT; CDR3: CSATPYPGADMNTEAFF
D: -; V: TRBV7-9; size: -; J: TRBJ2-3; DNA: TGTGCCAGCAGCTTCCGTGGGGCAAGGACAGATACGCAGTATTTT; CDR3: CASSFRGARTDTQYF
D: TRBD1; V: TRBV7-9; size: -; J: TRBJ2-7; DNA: TGTGCCAGCAGCGCCTCGGACAGGGCCGTGTCCTACGAGCAGTACTTC; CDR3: CASSASDRAVSYEQYF
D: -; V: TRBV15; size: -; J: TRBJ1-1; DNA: TGTGCCACCAGCGGGACGGGGCCAGGGACTGAAGCTTTCTTT; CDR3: CATSGTGPGTEAFF